This record concerns one T cell receptor (beta chain) sequence. Its target is not known. These data come from a study of brain metastases from non-small cell lung cancer. The study's findings and limits: T-cell infiltration was lower in brain metastases than primaries (P < 0.001). T-cell clones appeared expanded in around 61% of brain metastases relative to matched primary tumors.

V lost 5 bases and J 5 bases, leaving 12 bases between the germline ends. The CDR3 loop spans 13 amino acids. Germline V CDR1 and CDR2: SGHTA, FQGTGA. Produced via immunoSEQ multiplex PCR; TCRdb's table is partial and in-frame only. Of about 2,100 clones in the sample, roughly 80% were seen once. The source is a donor at least 40 years old with non-small cell lung cancer. The chain employs TRBV7-3 and TRBJ2-5; D not certain. Sequencing was carried out using tissue from a brain metastasis. The CDR3 loop is CASSPEPRETQYF. The CDR3, as DNA: TGTGCCAGCAGCCCCGAGCCCCGGGAGACCCAGTACTTC.